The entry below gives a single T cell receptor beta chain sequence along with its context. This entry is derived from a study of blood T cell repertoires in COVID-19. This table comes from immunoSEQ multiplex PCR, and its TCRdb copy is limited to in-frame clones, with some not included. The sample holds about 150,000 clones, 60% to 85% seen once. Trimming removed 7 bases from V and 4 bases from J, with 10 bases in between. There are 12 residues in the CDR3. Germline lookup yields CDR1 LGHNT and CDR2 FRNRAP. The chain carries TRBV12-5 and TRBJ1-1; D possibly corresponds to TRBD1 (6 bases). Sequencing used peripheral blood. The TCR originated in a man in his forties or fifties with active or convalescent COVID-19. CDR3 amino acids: CASAAGVTEAFF. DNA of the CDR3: TGTGCTAGTGCGGCAGGGGTCACTGAAGCTTTCTTT.